This TCR beta chain was documented in a study of spatial heterogeneity in lung cancer. The ends were cut back, 4 bases at V and 8 bases at J, with 18 bases in the middle. Looked up from germline, CDR1 is MDHEN and CDR2 is SYDVKM. This CDR3 is built from 15 residues. This clonotype was seen more than once but under ten times. Its antigen is currently unknown. In TCRdb, the 5' RACE reads were re-called with MiXCR into one record per CDR3 protein. The table shows about 100,000 distinct CDR3 sequences, with roughly 4.5% occurring only once. Time point indicated: sample taken at primary tumor resection. Study-wide results and caveats: Alpha chain coverage of tumor T cells was estimated at roughly 6.9%, and beta chain coverage at 12% to 15%. When ubiquitous and regional expanded TCRs were counted, their numbers tracked ubiquitous and regional nonsynonymous mutations, respectively. For expanded intratumoral alpha and beta TCRs, counts tracked tumor mutation counts.

The sequencing used lung tumor tissue, collected at surgery. The V call is TRBV28, the J call TRBJ1-3; D call uncertain. This TCR came from a male donor with early-stage non-small cell lung cancer. This CDR3 reads CASSSAGLVRDTIYF. CDR3 bases: TGTGCCAGCAGTTCGGCGGGCCTGGTTAGGGACACCATATATTTT.